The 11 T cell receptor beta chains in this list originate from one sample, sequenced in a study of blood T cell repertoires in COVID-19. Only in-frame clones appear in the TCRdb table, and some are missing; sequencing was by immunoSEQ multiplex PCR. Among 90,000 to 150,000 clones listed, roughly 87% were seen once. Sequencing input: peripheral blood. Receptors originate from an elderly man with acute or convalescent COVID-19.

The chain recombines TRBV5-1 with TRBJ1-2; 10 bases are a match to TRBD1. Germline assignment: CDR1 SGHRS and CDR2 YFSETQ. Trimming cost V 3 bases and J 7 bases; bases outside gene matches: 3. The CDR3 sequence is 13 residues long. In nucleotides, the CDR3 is TGCGCCAGCAGCTCCGACAGGGGGCCTGGCTACACCTTC. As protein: CASSSDRGPGYTF. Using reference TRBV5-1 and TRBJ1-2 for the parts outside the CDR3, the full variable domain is KAGVTQTPRYLIKTRGQQVTLSCSPISGHRSVSWYQQTPGQGLQFLFEYFSETQRNKGNFPGRFSGRQFSNSRSEMNVSTLELGDSALYLCASSSDRGPGYTFGSGTRLTVV.

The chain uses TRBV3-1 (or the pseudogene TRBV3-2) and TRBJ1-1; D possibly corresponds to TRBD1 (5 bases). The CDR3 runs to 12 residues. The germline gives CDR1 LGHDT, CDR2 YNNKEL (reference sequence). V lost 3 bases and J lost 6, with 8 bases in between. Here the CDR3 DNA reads TGTGCCAGCAGCCACCAGGGCTCTGAAGCTTTCTTT. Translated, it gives CASSHQGSEAFF.

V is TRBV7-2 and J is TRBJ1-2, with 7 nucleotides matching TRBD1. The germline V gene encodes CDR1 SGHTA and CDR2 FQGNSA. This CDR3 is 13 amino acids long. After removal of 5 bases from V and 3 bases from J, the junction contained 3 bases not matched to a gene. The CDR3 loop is CASSEGQYYGYTF. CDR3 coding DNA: TGTGCCAGCAGCGAGGGACAGTACTATGGCTACACCTTC.

The CDR3 coding sequence is TGTGCCAGCAGCCCCCTCGGGACACGCATGAACACTGAAGCTTTCTTT. Translated: CASSPLGTRMNTEAFF. This chain joins TRBV3-1 (or the pseudogene TRBV3-2) and TRBJ1-1; TRBD1 might be the D (6 bases). The germline gives CDR1 LGHDT, CDR2 YNNKEL (reference sequence). The V end lost 4 bases, the J end lost 0 bases, and 15 bases lay between the germline ends. The CDR3 has 16 residues.

The CDR3 nucleotides are TGTGCCAGCAGTTACTCAGTAGCAGGGAATACTGAAGCTTTCTTT. It translates to CASSYSVAGNTEAFF. The V call is TRBV6-2 or TRBV6-3, the J call TRBJ1-1, with D perhaps TRBD1 (5 bases). The CDR3 runs 15 residues. V lost 0 bases and J lost 5, with 13 bases in between. The germline CDR1 and CDR2 sequences are MNHEY and SVGEGT.

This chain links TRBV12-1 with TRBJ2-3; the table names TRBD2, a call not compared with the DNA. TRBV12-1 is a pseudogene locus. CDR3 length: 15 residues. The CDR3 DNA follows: TGTGCCAGCAGCCCCTGCGGGAGAAGCACAGATACGCAGTATTTT. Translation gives CASSPCGRSTDTQYF.

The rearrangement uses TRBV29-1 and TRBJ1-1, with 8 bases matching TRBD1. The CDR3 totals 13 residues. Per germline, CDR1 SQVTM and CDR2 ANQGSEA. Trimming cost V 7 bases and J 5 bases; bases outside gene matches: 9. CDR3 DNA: TGCAGCGCCAAGTGGCAGGGGGCGACTGAAGCTTTCTTT. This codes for CSAKWQGATEAFF.

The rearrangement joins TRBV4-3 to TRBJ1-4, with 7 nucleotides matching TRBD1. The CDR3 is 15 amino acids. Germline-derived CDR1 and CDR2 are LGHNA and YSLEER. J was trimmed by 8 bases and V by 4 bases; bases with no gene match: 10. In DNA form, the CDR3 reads TGCGCCAGCAGCCCCAGACAGGGTGTCGACGAAAAACTGTTTTTT. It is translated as CASSPRQGVDEKLFF.

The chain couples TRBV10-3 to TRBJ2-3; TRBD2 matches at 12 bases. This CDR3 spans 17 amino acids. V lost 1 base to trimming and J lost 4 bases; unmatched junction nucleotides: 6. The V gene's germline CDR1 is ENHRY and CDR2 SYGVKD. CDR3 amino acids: CAISEWLAGGPSDTQYF. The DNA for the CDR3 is TGTGCCATCAGTGAGTGGCTAGCGGGAGGGCCTTCAGATACGCAGTATTTT.

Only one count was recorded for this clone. For the CDR3, the DNA is TGTGCCAGCCGAGACAGGGGGCGCGAGACCCAGTACTTC. Amino acid sequence: CASRDRGRETQYF. This chain joins TRBV18 and TRBJ2-5; TRBD1 matches 10 bases. Trimming cost V 8 bases and J 5 bases; bases outside gene matches: 5. The CDR3 runs 13 residues. The germline V gene has CDR1 KGHSH and CDR2 LQKENI.

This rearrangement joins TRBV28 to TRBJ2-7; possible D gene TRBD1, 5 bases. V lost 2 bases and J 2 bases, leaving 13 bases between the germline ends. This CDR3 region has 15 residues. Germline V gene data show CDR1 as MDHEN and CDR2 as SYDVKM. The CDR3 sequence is CASSLANTGTYEQYF. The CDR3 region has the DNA TGTGCCAGCAGTTTAGCGAACACAGGCACCTACGAGCAGTACTTC.